The 17 T cell receptor beta chains below all came from one sample that was sequenced in a study of control samples from healthy donors and cancer patients. The repertoire was sequenced with immunoSEQ multiplex PCR; TCRdb's copy has only in-frame clones and lacks some. The sample yields about 110,000 clones, approximately 80% seen once. The material sequenced was blood. The receptors come from a man aged 18 to 35 in good health.

The rearrangement joins TRBV4-1 to TRBJ2-2, with 10 nucleotides matching TRBD1. The germline V gene has CDR1 MGHRA and CDR2 YSYEKL. The CDR3 consists of 16 residues. With 10 bases clipped from V and 4 bases from J, the junction kept 12 bases outside the gene matches. CDR3 nucleotides: TGCGCCACCAGAATTCGGACAGGGGGGTTCACCGGGGAGCTGTTTTTT. It codes for CATRIRTGGFTGELFF.

The rearrangement joins TRBV7-2 to TRBJ1-2; no clear D. V lost 4 bases, J lost 2 bases, and 20 bases lay in between. Germline CDR1 and CDR2: SGHTA and FQGNSA. CDR3 length: 17 residues. The CDR3: CASSSTPSRSRNYGYTF. CDR3 sequence (DNA): TGTGCCAGCAGCTCCACCCCGAGCAGGAGCCGAAACTATGGCTACACCTTC.

The chain links TRBV4-3 to TRBJ1-6; 8 nucleotides agree with TRBD1. The CDR3 contains 15 residues. Germline values: CDR1 LGHNA, CDR2 YSLEER. After removal of 0 bases from V and 10 bases from J, the junction contained 5 bases not matched to a gene. The CDR3 sequence is CASSQEGTGGSPLHF. DNA of the CDR3: TGCGCCAGCAGCCAAGAAGGGACAGGAGGATCACCCCTCCACTTT.

The V and J genes are TRBV6-2 or TRBV6-3 and TRBJ1-6; 7 nucleotides agree with TRBD1. CDR1 and CDR2 (germline): MNHEY, SVGEGT. V was pared by 4 bases and J by 1 base, with 1 base of the junction left unmatched. The CDR3 is 15 residues long. The CDR3 reads CASSWGQSYNSPLHF. The CDR3, as DNA: TGTGCCAGCAGTTGGGGACAGTCCTATAATTCACCCCTCCACTTT.

This chain uses TRBV6-2 or TRBV6-3 with TRBJ1-3; TRBD1 aligns across 7 bases. CDR1 MNHEY and CDR2 SVGEGT come from the germline V gene. This CDR3 spans 16 amino acids. V lost 4 bases to trimming and J lost 2 bases; unmatched junction nucleotides: 8. CDR3 nucleotide sequence: TGTGCCAGCAGTTGGTATGGGACAGCTACTGGAAACACCATATATTTT. Its translation: CASSWYGTATGNTIYF.

This clone has only a few counts. This sequence joins TRBV5-4 and TRBJ2-7; D remains ambiguous. The CDR3 is 12 residues long. Germline CDR1 is SGHNT and CDR2 is YYREEE (reference sequence). With 4 bases removed from V and 0 bases from J, the gap between germline ends came to 5 bases. Written as DNA, the CDR3 is TGTGCCAGCAGCCGGAACTCCTACGAGCAGTACTTC. It codes for CASSRNSYEQYF.

V usage is TRBV10-3 and J usage is TRBJ1-1, with D unclear. Germline V CDR1 and CDR2: ENHRY, SYGVKD. Between the trimmed V and J ends, which lost 5 bases and 1 base, there was a span of 11 bases. This CDR3 has 14 residues. DNA of the CDR3: TGTGCCATCAGTATCCGACCGGAGAACACTGAAGCTTTCTTT. This encodes CAISIRPENTEAFF.

The V and J genes are TRBV28 and TRBJ2-5; D may be TRBD1 (6 bases). V was pared by 4 bases and J by 5 bases, with 20 bases between. This CDR3 has 16 amino acids. Germline V gene data show CDR1 as MDHEN and CDR2 as SYDVKM. The DNA of the CDR3 is TGTGCCAGCAGTTACGTGGATTTGAAACAGGGTGAGACCCAGTACTTC. Its protein is CASSYVDLKQGETQYF.

The rearrangement uses TRBV6-6 and TRBJ2-7; no reliable D call. The CDR3 runs 12 residues. Between the trimmed V and J ends, which lost 4 bases and 7 bases, there was a span of 11 bases. CDR1 is MNHNY and CDR2 is SVGAGI in the germline V gene (reference sequence). The CDR3 loop is CASSSGTAEQYV. CDR3 coding DNA: TGTGCCAGCAGTTCCGGAACTGCGGAGCAGTACGTC.

The CDR3 region is CASSQWGNTGELFF. The CDR3 DNA is TGTGCCAGTAGTCAATGGGGAAACACCGGGGAGCTGTTTTTT. This chain uses TRBV19 with TRBJ2-2; no definite D call. CDR3 length equals 14 residues. Germline assignment: CDR1 LNHDA and CDR2 SQIVND (reference sequence). V lost 5 bases to trimming and J lost 2 bases, with 9 bases between them.

This chain connects TRBV9 to TRBJ2-1; the D gene could be TRBD1 or TRBD2 (5 bases each). Germline loops: CDR1 SGDLS, CDR2 YYNGEE. The length of the CDR3 is 17 residues. Trimming shortened V by 3 bases and J by 0 bases, and 16 bases separated the two germline ends. The CDR3 nucleotides read TGTGCCAGCAGCGCCATCCGGGATCAGGGCTCCTACAATGAGCAGTTCTTC. It translates to CASSAIRDQGSYNEQFF.

This clone was observed a single time. This rearrangement joins TRBV18 to TRBJ2-3; D is perhaps TRBD1 or TRBD2 (5 bases each). Deletions cut 0 bases from V and 6 bases from J, with 13 bases between. This CDR3 spans 15 amino acids. The germline V gene encodes CDR1 KGHSH and CDR2 LQKENI. This chain's CDR3 is CASSPPGPLSDTQYF. DNA of the CDR3: TGTGCCAGCTCACCACCGGGACCCCTGTCGGATACGCAGTATTTT.

The rearrangement links TRBV10-3 to TRBJ2-5, with D perhaps being TRBD1 or TRBD2 (6 bases each). V was clipped by 0 bases and J by 5 bases, with 13 bases between them. The CDR3 consists of 15 residues. Germline V gene sequence: CDR1 ENHRY, CDR2 SYGVKD. This CDR3 is CAISESPGAGETQYF. The CDR3 DNA sequence: TGTGCCATCAGTGAGTCCCCGGGGGCAGGGGAGACCCAGTACTTC.

The genes are TRBV5-1 and TRBJ2-4; D may correspond to TRBD1 or TRBD2 (6 bases each). Deletions cut 2 bases from V and 2 bases from J, with 20 bases between. Germline loops: CDR1 SGHRS, CDR2 YFSETQ. The CDR3 is made up of 18 amino acids. The CDR3 DNA is TGCGCCAGCAGCTTAGATCCTGGACCGGGGGCGACCAAAAACATTCAGTACTTC. Translation gives CASSLDPGPGATKNIQYF.

The gene calls are TRBV5-1 and TRBJ2-7, with 9 bases lining up with TRBD2. The CDR3 consists of 16 residues. J was trimmed by 2 bases and V by 0 bases; bases with no gene match: 6. Germline V lookup: CDR1 SGHRS, CDR2 YFSETQ. This CDR3 reads CASSLGGLAGAYEQYV. CDR3 bases: TGCGCCAGCAGCTTGGGGGGACTAGCTGGGGCCTACGAGCAGTACGTC.

The rearrangement links TRBV6-2 or TRBV6-3 to TRBJ2-5; 16 bases align to TRBD2. With 2 bases clipped from V and 4 bases from J, the junction kept 16 bases outside the gene matches. Germline V lookup: CDR1 MNHEY, CDR2 SVGEGT. The CDR3 covers 21 residues. CDR3 sequence: CASSYTHSPGLAGGPSETQYF. The CDR3 DNA reads as TGTGCCAGCAGTTACACCCACTCTCCGGGACTAGCGGGGGGGCCTTCAGAGACCCAGTACTTC.

CDR3 in DNA: TGTGCCACCAGTGATTCAGGGACGGAGACCCAGTACTTC. Its protein product is CATSDSGTETQYF. V gene TRBV24-1 combines with J gene TRBJ2-5; D is possibly TRBD1 or TRBD2 (5 bases each). The CDR3 has 13 amino acids. V lost 2 bases and J 5 bases, leaving 8 bases between the germline ends. The germline CDR1 and CDR2 sequences are KGHDR and SFDVKD.